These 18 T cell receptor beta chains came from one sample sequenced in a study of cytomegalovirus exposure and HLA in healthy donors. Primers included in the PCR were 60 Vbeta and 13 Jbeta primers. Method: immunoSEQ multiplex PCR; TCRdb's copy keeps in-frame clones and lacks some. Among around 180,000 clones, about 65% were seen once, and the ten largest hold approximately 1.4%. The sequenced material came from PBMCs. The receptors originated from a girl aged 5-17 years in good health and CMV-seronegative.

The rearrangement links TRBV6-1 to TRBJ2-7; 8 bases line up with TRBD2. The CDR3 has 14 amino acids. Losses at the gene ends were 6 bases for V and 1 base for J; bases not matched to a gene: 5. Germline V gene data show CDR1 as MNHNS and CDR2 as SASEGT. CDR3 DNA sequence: TGTGCCAGCAGAACTAGCGGCTCGTCCTACGAGCAGTACTTC. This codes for CASRTSGSSYEQYF.

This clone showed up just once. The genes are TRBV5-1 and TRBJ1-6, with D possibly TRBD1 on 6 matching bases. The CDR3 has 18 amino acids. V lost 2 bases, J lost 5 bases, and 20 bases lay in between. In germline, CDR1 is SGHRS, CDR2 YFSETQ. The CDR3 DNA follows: TGCGCCAGCAGCTTCTCCCTGACAGGTGGGCTCGATAATTCACCCCTCCACTTT. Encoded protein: CASSFSLTGGLDNSPLHF.

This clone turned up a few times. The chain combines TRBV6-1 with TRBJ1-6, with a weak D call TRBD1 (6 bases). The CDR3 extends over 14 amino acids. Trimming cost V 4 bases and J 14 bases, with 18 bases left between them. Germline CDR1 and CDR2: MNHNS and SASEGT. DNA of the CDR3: TGTGCCAGCAGTGTCCAGAGGGGACAATTCACCCTCCACTTT. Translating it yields CASSVQRGQFTLHF.

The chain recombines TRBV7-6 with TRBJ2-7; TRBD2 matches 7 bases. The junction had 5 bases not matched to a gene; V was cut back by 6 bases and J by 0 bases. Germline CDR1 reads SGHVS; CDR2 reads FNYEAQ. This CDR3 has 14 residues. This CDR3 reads CASSPRGSSYEQYF. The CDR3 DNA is TGTGCCAGCAGTCCGCGGGGGAGCTCCTACGAGCAGTACTTC.

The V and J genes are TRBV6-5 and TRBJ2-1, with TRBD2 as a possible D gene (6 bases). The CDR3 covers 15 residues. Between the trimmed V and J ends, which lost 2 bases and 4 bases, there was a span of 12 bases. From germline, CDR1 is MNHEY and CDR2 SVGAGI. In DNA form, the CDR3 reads TGTGCCAGCAGTTACCATGCCCGGGGGTACAATGAGCAGTTCTTC. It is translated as CASSYHARGYNEQFF.

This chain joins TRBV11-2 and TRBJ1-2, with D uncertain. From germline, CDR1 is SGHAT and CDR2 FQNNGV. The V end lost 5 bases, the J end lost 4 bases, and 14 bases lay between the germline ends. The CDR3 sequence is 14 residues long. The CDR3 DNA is TGTGCCAGCAGCCCCCTCAAGCCACCCTATGGCTACACCTTC. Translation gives CASSPLKPPYGYTF.

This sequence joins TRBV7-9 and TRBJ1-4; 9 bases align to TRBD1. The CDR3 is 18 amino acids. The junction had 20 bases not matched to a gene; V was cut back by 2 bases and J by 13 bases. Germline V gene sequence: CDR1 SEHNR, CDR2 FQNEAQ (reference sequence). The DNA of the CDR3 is TGTGCCAGCAGCTTATCTCCCGTCACCCGGACAGGGGAGGGGGGACTGTTTTTT. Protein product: CASSLSPVTRTGEGGLFF.

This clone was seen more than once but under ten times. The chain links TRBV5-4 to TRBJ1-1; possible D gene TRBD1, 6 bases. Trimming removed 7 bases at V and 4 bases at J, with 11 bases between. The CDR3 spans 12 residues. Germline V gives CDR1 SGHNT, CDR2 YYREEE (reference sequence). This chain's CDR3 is CASGTGSTEAFF. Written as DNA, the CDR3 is TGTGCCAGCGGTACAGGGAGCACTGAAGCTTTCTTT.

The CDR3 nucleotides read TGTGCCAGCAGCCAACAGGGGGCAACTAATGAAAAACTGTTTTTT. Its protein is CASSQQGATNEKLFF. The V and J genes are TRBV5-4 and TRBJ1-4; 8 positions agree with TRBD1. V gave up 4 bases and J gave up 0 bases; unmatched junction bases: 2. The CDR3 has 15 residues. Per germline, CDR1 SGHNT and CDR2 YYREEE (reference sequence).

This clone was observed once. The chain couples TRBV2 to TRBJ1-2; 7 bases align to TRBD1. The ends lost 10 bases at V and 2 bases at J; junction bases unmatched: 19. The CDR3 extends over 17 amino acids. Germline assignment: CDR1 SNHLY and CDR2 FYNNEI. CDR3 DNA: TGTGCCATTCCGGACAGGCCTCGCGAAGCCTTAAACTATGGCTACACCTTC. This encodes CAIPDRPREALNYGYTF.

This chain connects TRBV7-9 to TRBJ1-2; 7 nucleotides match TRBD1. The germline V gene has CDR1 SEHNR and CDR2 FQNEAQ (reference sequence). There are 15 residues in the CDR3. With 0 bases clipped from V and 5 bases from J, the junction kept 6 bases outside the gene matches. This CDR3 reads CASSLAQGTVYGYTF. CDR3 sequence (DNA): TGTGCCAGCAGCTTAGCGCAGGGGACAGTTTATGGCTACACCTTC.

The CDR3 DNA sequence: TGTGCCAGTACCAACAATCCCGGGACAGGGGACAATGAGCAGTTCTTC. Its protein product is CASTNNPGTGDNEQFF. V usage is TRBV19 and J usage is TRBJ2-1; 10 bases fit TRBD1. The CDR3 has 16 residues. The germline CDR1 and CDR2 sequences are LNHDA and SQIVND (reference sequence). V shed 7 bases, J shed 5 bases, and the junction held 11 bases outside the gene matches.

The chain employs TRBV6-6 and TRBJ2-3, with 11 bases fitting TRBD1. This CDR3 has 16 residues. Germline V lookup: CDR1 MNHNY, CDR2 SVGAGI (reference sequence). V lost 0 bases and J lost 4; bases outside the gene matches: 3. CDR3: CASSYSDRGQADTQYF. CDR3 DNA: TGTGCCAGCAGTTACTCGGACAGGGGGCAGGCAGATACGCAGTATTTT.

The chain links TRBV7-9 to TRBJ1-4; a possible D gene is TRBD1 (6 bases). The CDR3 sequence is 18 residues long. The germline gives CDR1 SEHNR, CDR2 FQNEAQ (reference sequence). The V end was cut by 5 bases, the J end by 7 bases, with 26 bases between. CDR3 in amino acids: CASSPTPTRGQGSEKLFF. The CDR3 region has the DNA TGTGCCAGCAGCCCGACCCCTACCAGGGGCCAGGGGAGTGAAAAACTGTTTTTT.

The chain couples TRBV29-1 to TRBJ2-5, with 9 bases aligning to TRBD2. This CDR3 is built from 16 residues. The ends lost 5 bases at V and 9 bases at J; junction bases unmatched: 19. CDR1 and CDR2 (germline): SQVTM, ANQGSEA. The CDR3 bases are TGCAGCGTTTTGGCCCCTGGGCTAGCGGGGTCGAAGGCCCAGTACTTC. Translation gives CSVLAPGLAGSKAQYF.

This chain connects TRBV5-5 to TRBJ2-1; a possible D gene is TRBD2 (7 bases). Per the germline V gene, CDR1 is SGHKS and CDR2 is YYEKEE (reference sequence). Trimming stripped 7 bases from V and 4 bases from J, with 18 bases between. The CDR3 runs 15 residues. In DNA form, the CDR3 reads TGTGCCAGCCTCCCGGAGGGGGGGCCTTACAATGAGCAGTTCTTC. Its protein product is CASLPEGGPYNEQFF.

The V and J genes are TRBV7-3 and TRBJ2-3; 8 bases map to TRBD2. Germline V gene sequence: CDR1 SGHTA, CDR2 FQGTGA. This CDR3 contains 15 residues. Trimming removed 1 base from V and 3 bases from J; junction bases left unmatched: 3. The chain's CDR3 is CASSLNGGVTDTQYF. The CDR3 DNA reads TGTGCCAGCAGCTTAAACGGGGGGGTGACAGATACGCAGTATTTT.

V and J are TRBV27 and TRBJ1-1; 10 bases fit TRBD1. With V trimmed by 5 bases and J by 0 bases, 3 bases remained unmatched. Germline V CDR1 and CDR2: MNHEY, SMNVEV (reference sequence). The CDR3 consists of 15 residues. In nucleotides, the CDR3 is TGTGCCAGCAGTCGACAGGGGGCGATGAACACTGAAGCTTTCTTT. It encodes CASSRQGAMNTEAFF.